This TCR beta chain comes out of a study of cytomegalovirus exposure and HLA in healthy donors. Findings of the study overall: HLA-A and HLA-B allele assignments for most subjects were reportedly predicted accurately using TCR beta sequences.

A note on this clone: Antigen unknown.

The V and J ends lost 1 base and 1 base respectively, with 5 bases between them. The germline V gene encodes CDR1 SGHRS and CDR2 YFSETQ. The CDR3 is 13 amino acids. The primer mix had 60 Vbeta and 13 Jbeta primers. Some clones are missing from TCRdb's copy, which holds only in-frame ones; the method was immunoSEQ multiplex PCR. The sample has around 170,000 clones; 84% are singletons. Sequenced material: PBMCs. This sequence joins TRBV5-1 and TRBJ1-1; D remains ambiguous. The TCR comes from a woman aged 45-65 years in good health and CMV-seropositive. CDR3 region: CASSLPGNTEAFF. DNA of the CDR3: TGCGCCAGCAGCTTGCCAGGGAACACTGAAGCTTTCTTT. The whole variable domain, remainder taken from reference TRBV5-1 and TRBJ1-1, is KAGVTQTPRYLIKTRGQQVTLSCSPISGHRSVSWYQQTPGQGLQFLFEYFSETQRNKGNFPGRFSGRQFSNSRSEMNVSTLELGDSALYLCASSLPGNTEAFFGQGTRLTVV.